This TCR beta chain was identified during a study of cytomegalovirus exposure and HLA in healthy donors. Notes on the study in general: The sole available immune exposure information was CMV serostatus. Compared with the roughly 700-donor mean, an Asian-associated ancestry cluster reportedly had fewer N-insertions, according to a later analysis. When the data were analyzed later, several of the most significant clusters appeared to be linked to common viral pathogens.

Deletions cut 6 bases from V and 4 bases from J, with 18 bases between. CDR3 length: 16 residues. The germline V gene encodes CDR1 LNHDA and CDR2 SQIVND (reference sequence). A multiplex PCR was run with 60 Vbeta primers and 13 Jbeta primers. Authors' data handling: As a later analysis found, there were around 86 million unique TCR beta chains, of which some 10 million were shared. Libraries were prepared by immunoSEQ multiplex PCR; TCRdb keeps only in-frame clonotypes and omits some of them. V and J calls plus clone size are reproduced from that table; the DNA served to infer D and trimming. The sample includes fewer than 250,000 clones, roughly 84% seen only once; the top ten take 1.3%. Notes on this clone: Its antigen is currently unknown.

The receptor was isolated from a human donor in good health. V gene TRBV19 combines with J gene TRBJ2-2; possibly TRBD2 for D (7 bases). Specimen: PBMCs. CDR3 sequence reads: CASRFSGGLFTGELFF. As DNA, the CDR3 is TGTGCCAGTAGGTTCTCCGGGGGGCTCTTCACCGGGGAGCTGTTTTTT.